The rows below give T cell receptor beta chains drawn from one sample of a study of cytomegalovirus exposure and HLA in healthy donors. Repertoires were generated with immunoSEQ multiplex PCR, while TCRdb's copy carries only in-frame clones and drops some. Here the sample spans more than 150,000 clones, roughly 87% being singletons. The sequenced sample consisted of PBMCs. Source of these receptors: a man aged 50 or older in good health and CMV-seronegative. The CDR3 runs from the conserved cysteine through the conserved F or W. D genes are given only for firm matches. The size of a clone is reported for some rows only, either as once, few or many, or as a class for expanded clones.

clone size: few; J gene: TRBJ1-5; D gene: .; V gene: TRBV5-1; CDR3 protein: CASSFTGNGQPQHF; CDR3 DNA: TGCGCCAGCAGCTTTACAGGGAACGGTCAGCCCCAGCATTTT
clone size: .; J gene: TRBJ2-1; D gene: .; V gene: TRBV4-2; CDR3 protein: CASSQEVGSGGYNEQFF; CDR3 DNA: TGTGCCAGCAGCCAAGAGGTGGGGAGCGGCGGATACAATGAGCAGTTCTTC
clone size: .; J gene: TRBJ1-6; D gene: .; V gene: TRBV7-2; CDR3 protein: CASSFEGAPLHF; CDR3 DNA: TGTGCCAGCAGCTTTGAGGGGGCACCCCTCCACTTT
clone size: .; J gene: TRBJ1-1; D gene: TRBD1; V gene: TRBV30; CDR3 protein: CAWSARQGWTEAFF; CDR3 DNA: TGTGCCTGGAGCGCAAGACAGGGATGGACTGAAGCTTTCTTT
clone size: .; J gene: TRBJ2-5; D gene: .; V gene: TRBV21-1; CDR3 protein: CASSKIGRVETQYF; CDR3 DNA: TGTGCCAGCAGCAAAATCGGCAGGGTAGAGACCCAGTACTTC
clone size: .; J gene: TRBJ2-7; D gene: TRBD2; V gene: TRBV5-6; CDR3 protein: CASSFGGIAGNEQYF; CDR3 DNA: TGTGCCAGCAGCTTCGGAGGGATAGCGGGAAACGAGCAGTACTTC
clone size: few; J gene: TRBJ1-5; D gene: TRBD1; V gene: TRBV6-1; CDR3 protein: CASSFDRVGNQPQHF; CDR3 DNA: TGTGCCAGCAGCTTCGACAGGGTCGGCAATCAGCCCCAGCATTTT
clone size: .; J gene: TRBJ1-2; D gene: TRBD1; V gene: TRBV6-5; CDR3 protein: CASSYTGGYIYGYTF; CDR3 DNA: TGTGCCAGCAGTTACACAGGGGGCTATATCTATGGCTACACCTTC
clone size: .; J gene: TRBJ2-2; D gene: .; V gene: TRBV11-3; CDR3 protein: CASSENSAGELFF; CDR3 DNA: TGTGCCAGCAGCGAGAATAGCGCCGGGGAGCTGTTTTTT
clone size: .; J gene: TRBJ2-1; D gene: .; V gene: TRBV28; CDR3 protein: CASPPHAPEAYYNEQFF; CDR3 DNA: TGTGCCAGCCCCCCCCATGCACCCGAGGCGTACTACAATGAGCAGTTCTTC
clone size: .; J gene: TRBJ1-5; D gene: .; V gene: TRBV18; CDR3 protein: CASSPTGNQPQHF; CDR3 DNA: TGTGCCAGCTCACCGACTGGCAATCAGCCCCAGCATTTT
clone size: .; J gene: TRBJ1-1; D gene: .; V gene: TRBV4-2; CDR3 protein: CASSQDPRAGRTEAFF; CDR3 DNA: TGTGCCAGCAGCCAAGACCCTCGTGCCGGGAGGACTGAAGCTTTCTTT
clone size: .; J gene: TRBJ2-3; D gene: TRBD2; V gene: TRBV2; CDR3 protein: CASSGLAGVDTQYF; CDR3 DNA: TGTGCCAGCAGTGGTCTAGCGGGGGTAGATACGCAGTATTTT
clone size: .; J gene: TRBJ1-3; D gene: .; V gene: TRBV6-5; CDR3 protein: CASSELSGNTIYF; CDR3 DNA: TGTGCCAGCAGCGAGCTCTCTGGAAACACCATATATTTT
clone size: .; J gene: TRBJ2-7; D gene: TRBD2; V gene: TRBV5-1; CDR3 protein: CASSLGGSLEGEQYF; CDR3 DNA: TGCGCCAGCAGCTTGGGCGGGAGCCTGGAGGGTGAGCAGTACTTC
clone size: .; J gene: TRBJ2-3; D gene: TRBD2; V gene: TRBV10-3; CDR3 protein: CAIRAGGHPDTQYF; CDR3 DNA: TGTGCCATCAGGGCGGGGGGGCACCCAGATACGCAGTATTTT
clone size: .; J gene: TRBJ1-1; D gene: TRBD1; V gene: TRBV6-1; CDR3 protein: CASRVGQLNTEAFF; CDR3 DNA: TGTGCCAGCAGGGTGGGACAGTTGAACACTGAAGCTTTCTTT
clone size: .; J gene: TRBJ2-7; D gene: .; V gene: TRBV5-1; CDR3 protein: CASSPGTGKSYEQYF; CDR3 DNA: TGCGCCAGCAGCCCGGGTACGGGGAAGTCCTACGAGCAGTACTTC
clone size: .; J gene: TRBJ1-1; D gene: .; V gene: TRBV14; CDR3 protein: CASRGDGTGTEAFF; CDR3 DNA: TGTGCCAGCCGGGGAGACGGGACTGGCACTGAAGCTTTCTTT
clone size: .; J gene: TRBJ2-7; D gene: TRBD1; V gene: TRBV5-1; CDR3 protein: CASSPLAQGAYEQYF; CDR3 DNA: TGCGCCAGCAGCCCGTTGGCGCAGGGGGCCTACGAGCAGTACTTC
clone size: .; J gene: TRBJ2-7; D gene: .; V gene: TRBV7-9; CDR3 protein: CASSLGPNEQYF; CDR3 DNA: TGTGCCAGCAGCTTGGGGCCGAACGAGCAGTACTTC
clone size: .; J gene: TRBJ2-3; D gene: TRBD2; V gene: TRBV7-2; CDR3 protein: CASSLGLAGVDTQYF; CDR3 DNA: TGTGCCAGCAGCTTGGGACTAGCGGGGGTAGATACGCAGTATTTT